The 7 T cell receptor beta chains reported below all come from one sample, sequenced in a study of OX40 agonist ivuxolimab in advanced cancers. Profiling relied on immunoSEQ multiplex PCR, and the TCRdb table lists in-frame clones only, not all of them. Of fewer than 25,000 clones listed, over 75% were seen once; the top ten hold 21%. The material was CD4+ or CD8+ T cells sorted from blood, obtained in a trial of the OX40 agonist ivuxolimab. These receptors were obtained from an adult with an advanced solid tumor such as melanoma, head and neck, liver or kidney cancer.

This chain uses TRBV10-2 with TRBJ2-2, with 10 bases fitting TRBD2. With 6 bases clipped from V and 3 bases from J, the junction kept 7 bases outside the gene matches. Germline CDR1 is WSHSY and CDR2 is SAAADI. The CDR3 consists of 16 residues. The CDR3 protein is CASSVTSGAYTGELFF. DNA of the CDR3: TGCGCCAGCAGCGTTACTAGCGGGGCCTACACCGGGGAGCTGTTTTTT.

The chain has TRBV9 and TRBJ2-3; a possible D gene is TRBD1 (5 bases). The V gene's germline CDR1 is SGDLS and CDR2 YYNGEE. Trimming left V 4 bases short and J 2 bases short, with 11 bases between. The CDR3 contains 14 residues. CDR3 loop: CASSSDRYTDTQYF. CDR3 DNA sequence: TGTGCCAGCAGCTCCGACAGATACACAGATACGCAGTATTTT.

A note on this clone: Sequence at one end of the junction differs from germline and may be a read error. The CDR3 spells CASSLGQRNSPLHF. The CDR3 DNA reads as TGTGCTAGCAGCTTGGGACAGCGGAATTCACCCCTCCACTTT. V usage is TRBV7-7 and J usage is TRBJ1-6; TRBD1 aligns across 7 bases. CDR1 is SSHAT and CDR2 is FNYEAQ in the germline V gene (reference sequence). The CDR3 has 14 residues.

CDR3 in amino acids: CASSPRDGGETQYF. CDR3 nucleotides: TGTGCCAGCAGTCCCAGGGACGGTGGGGAGACCCAGTACTTC. This chain joins TRBV27 and TRBJ2-5, with D perhaps assigned TRBD1 or TRBD2 (5 bases each). There are 14 residues in the CDR3. Trimming pared 5 bases from V and 5 bases from J, leaving 15 bases between. From germline, CDR1 is MNHEY and CDR2 SMNVEV (reference sequence).

This clone was found a few times. The chain recombines TRBV7-9 with TRBJ1-1; the D is unclear. V lost 0 bases, J lost 2 bases, and 10 bases lay in between. Germline lookup yields CDR1 SEHNR and CDR2 FQNEAQ (reference sequence). This CDR3 contains 15 residues. The CDR3 spells CASSLAGLGNTEAFF. CDR3 DNA: TGTGCCAGCAGCTTAGCAGGCTTAGGTAACACTGAAGCTTTCTTT.

CDR3 loop: CASSPQGEITYEQYF. As DNA, the CDR3 is TGCGCCAGCAGCCCTCAGGGGGAGATTACCTACGAGCAGTACTTC. This chain uses TRBV4-1 with TRBJ2-7; 7 positions match TRBD1. This CDR3 comprises 15 residues. CDR1 is MGHRA, CDR2 YSYEKL, per germline. V shed 4 bases, J shed 2 bases, and the junction held 8 bases outside the gene matches.

The V and J genes are TRBV27 and TRBJ2-7; no clear D. From germline, CDR1 is MNHEY and CDR2 SMNVEV (reference sequence). V dropped 2 bases and J dropped 7 bases, with 12 bases sitting between them. The CDR3 consists of 13 residues. For the CDR3, the DNA is TGTGCCAGCAGTTTAATGCAAGAGGAAGAGCAGTACTTC. Translation: CASSLMQEEEQYF.